Listed here are 3 T cell receptor beta chains from one sample, sequenced in a study of T cells in Graves' hyperthyroidism and ophthalmopathy. Amplification of TCR beta CDR3 regions used RNA as the template. The HTBI primer set was used in a first-round RT-PCR of the TCR CDR3. TCRdb called the multiplex PCR reads again in MiXCR, with one record for every CDR3 protein. This sample has 490,000 or so distinct CDR3 sequences; around 15% occur once, and the top ten carry about 31%. The sequenced sample was blood. The receptors were gathered from a woman aged 30 to 39 with Graves' ophthalmopathy.

The chain links TRBV2 to TRBJ2-2; 11 bases are shared with TRBD2. Trimming removed 2 bases from V and 0 bases from J; junction bases left unmatched: 5. The CDR3 consists of 18 residues. Germline lookup yields CDR1 SNHLY and CDR2 FYNNEI. Written as DNA, the CDR3 is TGTGCCAGCAGTGAAAGGAGGGGACTAGCGGCGAACACCGGGGAGCTGTTTTTT. This gives the protein CASSERRGLAANTGELFF.

The chain joins TRBV7-8 to TRBJ1-5, with unresolved D. The V end lost 3 bases, the J end lost 0 bases, and 12 bases lay between the germline ends. Per the germline V gene, CDR1 is SGHVS and CDR2 is FQNEAQ. The CDR3 totals 16 residues. The CDR3 loop reads CASSFVGFGSNQPQHF. CDR3 bases: TGTGCCAGCAGCTTTGTGGGGTTCGGTAGCAATCAGCCCCAGCATTTT.

The gene calls are TRBV4-1 and TRBJ1-4, with no clear D. This CDR3 is built from 16 residues. Trimming shortened V by 0 bases and J by 8 bases, and 16 bases separated the two germline ends. Germline V gene data show CDR1 as MGHRA and CDR2 as YSYEKL. The CDR3 sequence: CASSQDPIRTEEKLFF. The CDR3 DNA sequence: TGCGCCAGCAGCCAAGATCCTATAAGGACCGAAGAAAAACTGTTTTTT.